This passage covers 20 T cell receptor beta chains from one sample sequenced in a study of blood T cell repertoires in COVID-19. Using immunoSEQ multiplex PCR, the repertoire was profiled, and TCRdb retains in-frame clones only, with some absent. The profile shows under 300,000 clones, 83% of them singletons. Specimen: peripheral blood. The origin of the receptors is a woman aged 50 to 60 who had recovered from COVID-19.

This clone was detected a few times. The CDR3 spells CASSFQDRGTYGYTF. The CDR3 DNA reads TGTGCCAGCAGCTTTCAGGACAGGGGGACCTATGGCTACACCTTC. The V and J genes are TRBV28 and TRBJ1-2; 10 nucleotides line up with TRBD1. With V trimmed by 6 bases and J by 4 bases, 8 bases remained unmatched. The CDR3 spans 15 residues. Germline CDR1 reads MDHEN; CDR2 reads SYDVKM.

This chain joins TRBV11-2 and TRBJ2-7, with D unresolved. Germline-derived CDR1 and CDR2 are SGHAT and FQNNGV. CDR3 length equals 15 residues. The ends were cut back, 0 bases at V and 3 bases at J, with 12 bases in the middle. CDR3 DNA sequence: TGTGCCAGCAGCTTAGATCCAGGATCCATCTACGAGCAGTACTTC. Encoded protein: CASSLDPGSIYEQYF.

The V call is TRBV15, the J call TRBJ1-5, with D maybe TRBD1 (6 bases). This CDR3 contains 14 residues. V was clipped by 5 bases and J by 7 bases, with 15 bases between them. CDR1 LNHNV and CDR2 YYDKDF come from the germline V gene (reference sequence). The CDR3 region is CATSEQGRGQPQHF. CDR3 nucleotide sequence: TGTGCCACCAGCGAACAGGGAAGGGGGCAGCCCCAGCATTTT.

The chain is built from TRBV27 and TRBJ1-1; 7 bases are a match to TRBD1. After removal of 10 bases from V and 1 base from J, the junction contained 6 bases not matched to a gene. Germline V gene sequence: CDR1 MNHEY, CDR2 SMNVEV (reference sequence). The CDR3 loop spans 13 amino acids. The CDR3 nucleotides are TGTGCCACCTCCGGGACAGCGAACACTGAAGCTTTCTTT. Its protein product is CATSGTANTEAFF.

The CDR3 reads CASSLTGGHEQYF. The CDR3 nucleotides are TGTGCCAGCAGCCTGACAGGGGGCCACGAGCAGTACTTC. This chain uses TRBV11-2 with TRBJ2-7; 10 positions match TRBD1. CDR1 is SGHAT, CDR2 FQNNGV, per germline. With 5 bases clipped from V and 5 bases from J, the junction kept 3 bases outside the gene matches. The CDR3 consists of 13 residues.

The V gene is TRBV30, the J gene TRBJ1-1, with 8 bases that match TRBD1. The CDR3 sequence is 14 residues long. Germline CDR1 GTSNPN, CDR2 SVGIG (reference sequence). The ends lost 3 bases at V and 8 bases at J; junction bases unmatched: 11. CDR3 protein: CAWSLGTGRSEAFF. The DNA of the CDR3 is TGTGCCTGGAGCCTTGGGACAGGAAGATCCGAAGCTTTCTTT.

The chain couples TRBV2 to TRBJ2-5, with D perhaps TRBD1 (5 bases). Germline V CDR1 and CDR2: SNHLY, FYNNEI. This CDR3 region has 12 residues. The V end was cut by 10 bases, the J end by 3 bases, with 12 bases between. The DNA of the CDR3 is TGTGCCAAACAGGATTCCGAAGAGACCCAGTACTTC. Its protein product is CAKQDSEETQYF.

The CDR3 DNA is TGTGCCAGCAGTGTAGACTGGTTTGGGGCCAACGTCCTGACTTTC. It translates to CASSVDWFGANVLTF. V gene TRBV27 combines with J gene TRBJ2-6; D not resolved. The germline V gene encodes CDR1 MNHEY and CDR2 SMNVEV (reference sequence). The length of the CDR3 is 15 residues. The V gene lost 5 bases and the J gene lost 3 bases, with 11 bases spanning the gap.

The V call is TRBV19, the J call TRBJ2-5; a weak D match, TRBD1 (6 bases). The CDR3 loop spans 13 amino acids. Germline V gene lookup returns CDR1 LNHDA and CDR2 SQIVND (reference sequence). The ends were cut back, 4 bases at V and 2 bases at J, with 8 bases in the middle. CDR3: CASSNQGQETQYF. The CDR3 bases are TGTGCCAGTAGTAACCAGGGGCAAGAGACCCAGTACTTC. The full variable domain, its missing parts supplied by reference TRBV19 and TRBJ2-5, is DGGITQSPKYLFRKEGQNVTLSCEQNLNHDAMYWYRQDPGQGLRLIYYSQIVNDFQKGDIAEGYSVSREKKESFPLTVTSAQKNPTAFYLCASSNQGQETQYFGPGTRLLVL.

This rearrangement joins TRBV5-1 to TRBJ1-5; 8 positions match TRBD1. CDR3 length: 15 residues. The ends lost 0 bases at V and 5 bases at J; junction bases unmatched: 4. CDR1 and CDR2 (germline): SGHRS, YFSETQ. CDR3 sequence reads: CASSLDGQGYQPQHF. The DNA for the CDR3 is TGCGCCAGCAGCTTGGATGGACAGGGTTATCAGCCCCAGCATTTT.

V gene TRBV18 combines with J gene TRBJ2-5, with D perhaps TRBD1 (5 bases). The germline CDR1 and CDR2 sequences are KGHSH and LQKENI. The CDR3 has 13 amino acids. V lost 2 bases, J lost 3 bases, and 7 bases lay in between. CDR3: CASSPSREETQYF. DNA of the CDR3: TGTGCCAGCTCACCAAGCAGGGAAGAGACCCAGTACTTC.

The J gene is TRBJ2-3, the V gene TRBV24-1, with D possibly TRBD1 on 6 matching bases. Deletions cut 9 bases from V and 2 bases from J, with 11 bases between. Germline-derived CDR1 and CDR2 are KGHDR and SFDVKD. The CDR3 loop spans 13 amino acids. The CDR3 bases are TGTGCCACCGAAGGGGGTTTCACAGATACGCAGTATTTT. This codes for CATEGGFTDTQYF.

The J gene is TRBJ2-5, the V gene TRBV7-9; 16 bases agree with TRBD2. From germline, CDR1 is SEHNR and CDR2 FQNEAQ (reference sequence). The CDR3 runs to 16 residues. The J segment lost 9 bases and the V segment lost 4 bases, leaving 8 bases of the junction unmatched. The DNA for the CDR3 is TGTGCCAGCAGCTCCGGGACTAGCGGGAGGGTCGCGGCCCAGTACTTC. Translation gives CASSSGTSGRVAAQYF.

The chain links TRBV15 to TRBJ1-2; TRBD1 matches 7 bases. The V and J ends lost 6 bases and 0 bases, in that order; junction bases with no gene match: 7. The CDR3 is 15 residues long. CDR1 is LNHNV, CDR2 YYDKDF, per germline (reference sequence). The CDR3 sequence is CATRVGTDTNYGYTF. The CDR3, as DNA: TGTGCCACCAGAGTGGGGACAGACACTAACTATGGCTACACCTTC.

The V call is TRBV28, the J call TRBJ1-1; D unclear. The V end was cut by 7 bases, the J end by 5 bases, with 14 bases between. This CDR3 contains 13 residues. Germline CDR1 reads MDHEN; CDR2 reads SYDVKM. The CDR3 bases are TGTGCCAGCATAGACACCCCGGGGACTGAAGCTTTCTTT. The encoded protein is CASIDTPGTEAFF.

The rearrangement joins TRBV6-5 to TRBJ2-4; no reliable D call. CDR1 is MNHEY, CDR2 SVGAGI, per germline. This CDR3 region has 14 residues. Trimming removed 8 bases at V and 2 bases at J, with 13 bases between. The CDR3 bases are TGTGCCAGCCACCCCGGCGACTCCAAAAACATTCAGTACTTC. Protein sequence: CASHPGDSKNIQYF.

V gene TRBV18 combines with J gene TRBJ2-1; no firm D call. The CDR3 runs 15 residues. Germline loops: CDR1 KGHSH, CDR2 LQKENI. Trimming took 2 bases from V and 3 from J, leaving 11 bases between them. The CDR3 loop reads CASSPITRDYNEQFF. DNA for the CDR3: TGTGCCAGCTCACCAATTACCCGCGACTACAATGAGCAGTTCTTC.

This clone was observed once. This rearrangement joins TRBV18 to TRBJ2-1; D unresolved. The germline V and J ends were trimmed by 3 bases and 4 bases, with 10 bases remaining between them. The CDR3 is made up of 14 amino acids. The V gene's germline CDR1 is KGHSH and CDR2 LQKENI. This chain's CDR3 is CASSPQFPYNEQFF. The CDR3 DNA reads as TGTGCCAGCTCACCTCAGTTCCCGTACAATGAGCAGTTCTTC.

The chain is built from TRBV7-9 and TRBJ2-3; D unresolved. Looked up from germline, CDR1 is SEHNR and CDR2 is FQNEAQ (reference sequence). The CDR3 totals 12 residues. The ends were cut back, 1 base at V and 7 bases at J, with 6 bases in the middle. The CDR3 nucleotides are TGTGCCAGCAGCTTAGGAGGTAATACGCAGTATTTT. Translating it yields CASSLGGNTQYF.

The V call is TRBV11-2, the J call TRBJ2-1; TRBD1 aligns across 10 bases. The germline V gene encodes CDR1 SGHAT and CDR2 FQNNGV. The CDR3 spans 16 residues. Germline trimming cut 2 bases from V and 8 bases from J; bases unmatched to any gene: 9. This CDR3 reads CASSLLVDRGYDEQFF. Here the CDR3 DNA reads TGTGCCAGCAGCTTATTAGTGGACAGGGGGTACGATGAGCAGTTCTTC.